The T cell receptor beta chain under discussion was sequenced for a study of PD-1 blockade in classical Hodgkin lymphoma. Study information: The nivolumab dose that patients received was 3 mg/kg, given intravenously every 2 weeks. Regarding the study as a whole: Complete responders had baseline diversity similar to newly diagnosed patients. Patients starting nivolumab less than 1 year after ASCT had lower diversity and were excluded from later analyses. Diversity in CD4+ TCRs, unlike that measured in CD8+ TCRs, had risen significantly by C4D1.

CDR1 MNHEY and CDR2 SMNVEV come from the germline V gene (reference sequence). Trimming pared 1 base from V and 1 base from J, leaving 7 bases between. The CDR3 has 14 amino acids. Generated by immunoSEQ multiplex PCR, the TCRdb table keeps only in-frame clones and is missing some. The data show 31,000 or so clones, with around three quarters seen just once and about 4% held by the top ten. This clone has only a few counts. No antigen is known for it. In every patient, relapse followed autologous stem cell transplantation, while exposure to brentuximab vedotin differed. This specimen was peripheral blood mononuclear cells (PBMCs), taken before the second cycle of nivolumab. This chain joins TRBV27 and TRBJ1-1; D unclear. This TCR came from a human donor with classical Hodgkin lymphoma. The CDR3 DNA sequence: TGTGCCAGCAGTTTATGGGCGAAGAACACTGAAGCTTTCTTT. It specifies CASSLWAKNTEAFF.